Each of the 10 T cell receptor beta chains below was sequenced from the same sample in a study of T cells in Graves' hyperthyroidism and ophthalmopathy. Template material for amplifying TCR beta CDR3 regions consisted of RNA transcripts. The HTBI primer set drove a first-round RT-PCR of the TCR CDR3. TCRdb processed the multiplex PCR reads anew with MiXCR; each CDR3 protein has one entry. Of hundreds of thousands of distinct CDR3 sequences in the sample, roughly 14% were seen once. Sequenced: blood. All receptors come from a man aged 18 to 29 with Graves' ophthalmopathy.

This clonotype was detected many times. This chain connects TRBV6-6 to TRBJ1-1, with 9 bases matching TRBD1. Per the germline V gene, CDR1 is MNHNY and CDR2 is SVGAGI (reference sequence). V trimming: 2 bases; J trimming: 4 bases; junction bases outside the gene matches: 8. CDR3 size: 16 residues. In DNA, the CDR3 is TGTGCCAGCAGTTACGCTGTCACAGGGGGCGGCACTGAAGCTTTCTTT. Encoded protein: CASSYAVTGGGTEAFF.

V and J are TRBV20-1 and TRBJ2-1; D perhaps matches TRBD1 (5 bases). Trimming took 2 bases from V and 11 from J, leaving 13 bases between them. Germline V gene data show CDR1 as DFQATT and CDR2 as SNEGSKA (reference sequence). The CDR3 totals 12 residues. The CDR3 DNA is TGCAGTGCTAGATCCCAGGGTTTTCAGCAGTTCTTC. Residues: CSARSQGFQQFF.

This clonotype came up many times. The V gene is TRBV2, the J gene TRBJ2-7, with D hard to call. The germline V gene has CDR1 SNHLY and CDR2 FYNNEI. The CDR3 sequence is 10 residues long. V dropped 7 bases and J dropped 4 bases, with 5 bases sitting between them. In DNA form, the CDR3 reads TGTGCCAGCAAAGGGTACGAGCAGTACTTC. Its translation is CASKGYEQYF.

This clonotype was counted a few times. The V gene is TRBV7-9, the J gene TRBJ1-2; the match to TRBD1 covers 9 bases. Germline V gene data show CDR1 as SEHNR and CDR2 as FQNEAQ (reference sequence). The J segment lost 6 bases and the V segment lost 6 bases, leaving 8 bases of the junction unmatched. The CDR3 extends over 14 amino acids. DNA for the CDR3: TGTGCCAGCAGTACACTGGGACAGGGTAATGGCTACACCTTC. Protein: CASSTLGQGNGYTF.

CDR3 DNA: TGTGCCAGCAGCAGCGCCAGCTGGAGGGACAGGGGGAGTAGGTACTTCTATGGCTACACCTTC. Residues: CASSSASWRDRGSRYFYGYTF. V usage is TRBV7-9 and J usage is TRBJ1-2; 11 bases are shared with TRBD1. Trimming took 5 bases from V and 4 from J; bases not matched to a gene: 24. Germline CDR1 is SEHNR and CDR2 is FQNEAQ (reference sequence). The CDR3 runs 21 residues.

The rearrangement uses TRBV11-2 and TRBJ2-1; 7 positions agree with TRBD2. The germline gives CDR1 SGHAT, CDR2 FQNNGV. With V trimmed by 1 base and J by 9 bases, 6 bases remained unmatched. The CDR3 runs 14 residues. The CDR3 bases are TGTGCCAGCAGCTTAGCGGGGGGACTGGTTGAGCAGTTCTTC. Translating gives CASSLAGGLVEQFF.

In this sample, this clonotype turned up many times. V gene TRBV2 combines with J gene TRBJ1-4, with 8 bases lining up with TRBD1. This CDR3 is 14 amino acids long. Germline CDR1 and CDR2: SNHLY and FYNNEI. With V trimmed by 7 bases and J by 7 bases, 8 bases remained unmatched. CDR3 protein: CASTSDRDGEKLFF. The CDR3 bases are TGTGCCAGCACCTCGGACAGGGATGGTGAAAAACTGTTTTTT.

This chain uses TRBV27 with TRBJ2-2; TRBD1 matches 9 bases. From germline, CDR1 is MNHEY and CDR2 SMNVEV (reference sequence). The junction had 8 bases not matched to a gene; V was cut back by 7 bases and J by 8 bases. The length of the CDR3 is 14 residues. CDR3 loop: CASTTGGPPGELFF. CDR3 coding DNA: TGTGCCAGCACCACAGGGGGCCCACCTGGGGAGCTGTTTTTT.

This clonotype was observed a handful of times. The chain carries TRBV15 and TRBJ1-3; tentative D call: TRBD1 (5 bases). The V end was cut by 0 bases, the J end by 3 bases, with 9 bases between. The V gene's germline CDR1 is LNHNV and CDR2 YYDKDF (reference sequence). This CDR3 region has 15 residues. This chain's CDR3 is CATSRDRGVGNTIYF. CDR3 nucleotides: TGTGCCACCAGCAGAGATCGGGGGGTTGGAAACACCATATATTTT.

This clonotype was seen at least ten times. This chain uses TRBV6-1 with TRBJ2-3, with TRBD2 matching over 7 bases. Germline values: CDR1 MNHNS, CDR2 SASEGT. The CDR3 extends over 14 amino acids. J lost 4 bases, V lost 2 bases, and 3 bases had no gene match. The chain's CDR3 is CASSELGGADTQYF. The CDR3 nucleotides read TGTGCCAGCAGTGAATTGGGGGGGGCAGATACGCAGTATTTT.